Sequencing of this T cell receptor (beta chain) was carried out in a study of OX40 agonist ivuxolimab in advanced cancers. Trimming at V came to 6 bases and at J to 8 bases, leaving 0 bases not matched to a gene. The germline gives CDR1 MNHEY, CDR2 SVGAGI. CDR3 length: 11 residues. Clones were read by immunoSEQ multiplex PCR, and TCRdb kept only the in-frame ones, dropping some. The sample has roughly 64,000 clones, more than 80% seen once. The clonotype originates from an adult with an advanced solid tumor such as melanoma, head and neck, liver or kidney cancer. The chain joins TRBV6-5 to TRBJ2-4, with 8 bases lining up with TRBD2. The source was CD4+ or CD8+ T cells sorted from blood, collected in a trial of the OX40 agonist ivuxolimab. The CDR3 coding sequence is TGTGCCAGCAGACTAGCGGACATTCAGTACTTC. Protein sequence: CASRLADIQYF.